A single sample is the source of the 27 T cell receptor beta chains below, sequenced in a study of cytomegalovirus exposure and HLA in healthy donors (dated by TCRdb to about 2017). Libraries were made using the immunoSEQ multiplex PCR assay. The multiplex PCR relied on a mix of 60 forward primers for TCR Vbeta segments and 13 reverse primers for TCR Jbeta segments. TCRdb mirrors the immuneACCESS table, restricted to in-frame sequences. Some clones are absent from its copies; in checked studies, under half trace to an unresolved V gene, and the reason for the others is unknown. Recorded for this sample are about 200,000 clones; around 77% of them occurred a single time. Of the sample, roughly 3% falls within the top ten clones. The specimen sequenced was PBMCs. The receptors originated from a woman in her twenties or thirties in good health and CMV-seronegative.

CDR3 region: CASSYSGNTIYF. In DNA, the CDR3 is TGTGCCAGCAGTTACTCTGGAAACACCATATATTTT. The chain joins TRBV6-1 to TRBJ1-3; D is unclear. Germline lookup yields CDR1 MNHNS and CDR2 SASEGT. The CDR3 is 12 amino acids. Trimming left V 5 bases short and J 0 bases short, with 2 bases between.

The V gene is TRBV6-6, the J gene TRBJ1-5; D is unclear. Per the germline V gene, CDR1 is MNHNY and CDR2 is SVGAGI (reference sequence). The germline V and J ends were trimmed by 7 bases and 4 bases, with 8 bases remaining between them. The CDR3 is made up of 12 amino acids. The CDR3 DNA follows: TGTGCCAGCAACTTCCCAAATCAGCCCCAGCATTTT. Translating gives CASNFPNQPQHF.

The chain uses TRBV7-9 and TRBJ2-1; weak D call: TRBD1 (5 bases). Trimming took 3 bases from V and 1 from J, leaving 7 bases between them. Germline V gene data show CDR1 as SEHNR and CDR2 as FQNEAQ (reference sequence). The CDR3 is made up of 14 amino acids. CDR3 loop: CASSFHRSYNEQFF. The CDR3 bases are TGTGCCAGCAGCTTTCACAGGTCCTACAATGAGCAGTTCTTC.

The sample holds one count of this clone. The DNA of the CDR3 is TGTGCCAGCAGCTTAGGTAGCAGACGTAGTGATGAGCAGTTCTTC. This sequence encodes CASSLGSRRSDEQFF. This chain connects TRBV7-2 to TRBJ2-1; no clear D. The CDR3 covers 15 residues. Germline V gene sequence: CDR1 SGHTA, CDR2 FQGNSA. Trimming took 1 base from V and 8 from J, leaving 15 bases between them.

The CDR3 loop reads CASSLGLAGIAKTQYF. In DNA form, the CDR3 reads TGTGCCAGCAGCTTGGGCCTAGCGGGCATAGCAAAGACCCAGTACTTC. J is TRBJ2-5 and V is TRBV5-4, with 8 bases that match TRBD2. After removal of 0 bases from V and 6 bases from J, the junction contained 10 bases not matched to a gene. The germline gives CDR1 SGHNT, CDR2 YYREEE (reference sequence). The CDR3 contains 16 residues.

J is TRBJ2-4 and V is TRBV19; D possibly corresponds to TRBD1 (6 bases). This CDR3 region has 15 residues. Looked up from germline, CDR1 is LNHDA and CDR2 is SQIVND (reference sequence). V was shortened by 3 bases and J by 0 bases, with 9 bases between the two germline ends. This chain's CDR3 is CASSMTGQAKNIQYF. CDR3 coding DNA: TGTGCCAGTAGTATGACAGGTCAAGCCAAAAACATTCAGTACTTC.

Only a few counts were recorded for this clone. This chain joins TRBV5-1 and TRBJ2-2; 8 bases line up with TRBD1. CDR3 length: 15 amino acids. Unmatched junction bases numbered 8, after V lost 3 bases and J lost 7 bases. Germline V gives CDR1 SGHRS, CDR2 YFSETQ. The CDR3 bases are TGCGCCAGCAGCTCTGACAGGGGAAAGGTCGGGGAGCTGTTTTTT. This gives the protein CASSSDRGKVGELFF.

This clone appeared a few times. The CDR3 sequence: CAWSRGFDQPQHF. The CDR3 DNA reads TGTGCCTGGAGTAGAGGGTTTGATCAGCCCCAGCATTTT. V and J are TRBV30 and TRBJ1-5, with D unclear. Trimming removed 2 bases from V and 5 bases from J, with 10 bases in between. Germline loops: CDR1 GTSNPN, CDR2 SVGIG (reference sequence). The CDR3 is 13 residues long.

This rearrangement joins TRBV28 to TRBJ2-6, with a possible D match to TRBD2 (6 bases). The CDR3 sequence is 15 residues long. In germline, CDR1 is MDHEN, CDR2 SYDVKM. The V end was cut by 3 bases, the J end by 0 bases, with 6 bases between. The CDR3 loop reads CASSLGGSGANVLTF. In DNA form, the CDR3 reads TGTGCCAGCAGTTTGGGGGGCTCTGGGGCCAACGTCCTGACTTTC.

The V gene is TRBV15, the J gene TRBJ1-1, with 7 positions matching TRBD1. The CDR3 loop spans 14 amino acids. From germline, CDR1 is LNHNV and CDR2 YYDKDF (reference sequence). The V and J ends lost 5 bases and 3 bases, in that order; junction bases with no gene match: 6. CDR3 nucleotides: TGTGCCACCAGCCGGGAGGGGGCACACACTGAAGCTTTCTTT. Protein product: CATSREGAHTEAFF. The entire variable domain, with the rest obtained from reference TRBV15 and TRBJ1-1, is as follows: DAMVIQNPRYQVTQFGKPVTLSCSQTLNHNVMYWYQQKSSQAPKLLFHYYDKDFNNEADTPDNFQSRRPNTSFCFLDIRSPGLGDTAMYLCATSREGAHTEAFFGQGTRLTVV.

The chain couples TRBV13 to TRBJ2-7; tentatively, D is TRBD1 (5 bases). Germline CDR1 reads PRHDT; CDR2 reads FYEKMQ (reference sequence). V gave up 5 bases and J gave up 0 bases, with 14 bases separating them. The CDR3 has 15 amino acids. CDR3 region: CASSDTGDSSYEQYF. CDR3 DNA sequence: TGTGCCAGCAGCGATACAGGCGATAGCTCCTACGAGCAGTACTTC.

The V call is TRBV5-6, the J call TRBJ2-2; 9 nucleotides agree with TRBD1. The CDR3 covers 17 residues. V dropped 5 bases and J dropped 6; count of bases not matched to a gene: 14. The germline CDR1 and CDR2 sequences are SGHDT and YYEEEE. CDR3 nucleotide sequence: TGTGCCAGCAGGAACGACGTCGGGACAGGGTTCGCCGGGGAGCTGTTTTTT. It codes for CASRNDVGTGFAGELFF.

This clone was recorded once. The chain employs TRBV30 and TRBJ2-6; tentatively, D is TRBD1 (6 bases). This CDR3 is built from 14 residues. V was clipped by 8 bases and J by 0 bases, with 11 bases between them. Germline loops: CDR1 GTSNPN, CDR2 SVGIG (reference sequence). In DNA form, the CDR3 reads TGTGCCGGGGTAGGGGGCTCTGGGGCCAACGTCCTGACTTTC. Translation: CAGVGGSGANVLTF.

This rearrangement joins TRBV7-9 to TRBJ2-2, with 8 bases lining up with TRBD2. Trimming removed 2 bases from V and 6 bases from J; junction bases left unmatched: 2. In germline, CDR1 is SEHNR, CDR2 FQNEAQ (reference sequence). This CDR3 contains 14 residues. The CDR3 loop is CASSLYGRAGELFF. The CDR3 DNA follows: TGTGCCAGCAGCTTATACGGGAGGGCCGGGGAGCTGTTTTTT. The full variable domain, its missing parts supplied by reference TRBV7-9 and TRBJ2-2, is DTGVSQNPRHKITKRGQNVTFRCDPISEHNRLYWYRQTLGQGPEFLTYFQNEAQLEKSRLLSDRFSAERPKGSFSTLEIQRTEQGDSAMYLCASSLYGRAGELFFGEGSRLTVL.

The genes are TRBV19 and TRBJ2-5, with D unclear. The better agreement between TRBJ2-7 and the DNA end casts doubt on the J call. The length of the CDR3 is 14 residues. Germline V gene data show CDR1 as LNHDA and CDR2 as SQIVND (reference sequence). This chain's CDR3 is CASRMGPSSYEQYF. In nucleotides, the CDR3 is TGTGCCAGTAGGATGGGCCCAAGCTCCTACGAGCAGTACTTC.

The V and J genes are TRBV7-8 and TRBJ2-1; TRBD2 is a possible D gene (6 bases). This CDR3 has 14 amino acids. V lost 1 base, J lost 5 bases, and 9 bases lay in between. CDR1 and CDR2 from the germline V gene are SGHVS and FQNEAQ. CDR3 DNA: TGTGCCAGCAGCTTAGGGGGGGAAAACAATGAGCAGTTCTTC. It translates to CASSLGGENNEQFF.

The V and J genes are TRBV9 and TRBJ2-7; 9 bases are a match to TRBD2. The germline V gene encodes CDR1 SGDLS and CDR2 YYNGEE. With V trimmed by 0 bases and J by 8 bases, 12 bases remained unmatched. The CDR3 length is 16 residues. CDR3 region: CASSVGGASGVKKQYF. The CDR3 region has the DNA TGTGCCAGCAGCGTAGGGGGGGCTAGCGGGGTAAAGAAGCAGTACTTC. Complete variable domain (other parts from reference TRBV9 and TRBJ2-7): DSGVTQTPKHLITATGQRVTLRCSPRSGDLSVYWYQQSLDQGLQFLIQYYNGEERAKGNILERFSAQQFPDLHSELNLSSLELGDSALYFCASSVGGASGVKKQYFGPGTRLTVT.

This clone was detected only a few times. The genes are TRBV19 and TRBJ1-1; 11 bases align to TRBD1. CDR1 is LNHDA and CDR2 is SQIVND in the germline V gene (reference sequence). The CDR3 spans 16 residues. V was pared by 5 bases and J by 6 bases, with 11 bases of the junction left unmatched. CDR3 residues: CASSQGTGGIGAEAFF. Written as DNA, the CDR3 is TGTGCCAGTAGTCAAGGGACAGGGGGGATTGGCGCTGAAGCTTTCTTT. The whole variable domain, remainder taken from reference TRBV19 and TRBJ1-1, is DGGITQSPKYLFRKEGQNVTLSCEQNLNHDAMYWYRQDPGQGLRLIYYSQIVNDFQKGDIAEGYSVSREKKESFPLTVTSAQKNPTAFYLCASSQGTGGIGAEAFFGQGTRLTVV.

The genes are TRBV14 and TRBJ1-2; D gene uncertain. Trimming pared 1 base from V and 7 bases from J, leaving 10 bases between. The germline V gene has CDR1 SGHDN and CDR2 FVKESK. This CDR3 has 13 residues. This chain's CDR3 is CASSQGLLFGYTF. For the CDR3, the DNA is TGTGCCAGCAGCCAAGGTCTTCTCTTTGGCTACACCTTC.

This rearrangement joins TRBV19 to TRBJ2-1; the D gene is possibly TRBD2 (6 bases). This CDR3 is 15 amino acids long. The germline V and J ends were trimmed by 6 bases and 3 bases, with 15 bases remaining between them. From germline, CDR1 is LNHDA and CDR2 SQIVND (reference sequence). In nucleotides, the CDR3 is TGTGCCAGTAGGGCCATGGAGGGAGGCTACAATGAGCAGTTCTTC. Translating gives CASRAMEGGYNEQFF.

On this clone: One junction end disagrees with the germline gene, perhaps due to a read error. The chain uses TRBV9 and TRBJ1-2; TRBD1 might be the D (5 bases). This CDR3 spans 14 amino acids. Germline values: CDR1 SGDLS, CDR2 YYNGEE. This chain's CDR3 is CASSAGGIGYGYPF. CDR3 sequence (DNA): TGTGCCAGCAGCGCCGGGGGTATCGGCTATGGCTACCCCTTC.

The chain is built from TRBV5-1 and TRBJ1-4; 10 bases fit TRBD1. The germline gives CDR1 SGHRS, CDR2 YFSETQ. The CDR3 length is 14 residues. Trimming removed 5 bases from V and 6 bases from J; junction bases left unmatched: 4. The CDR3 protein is CASRSGQGYEKLFF. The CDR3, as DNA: TGCGCCAGCAGGTCGGGACAGGGGTATGAAAAACTGTTTTTT.

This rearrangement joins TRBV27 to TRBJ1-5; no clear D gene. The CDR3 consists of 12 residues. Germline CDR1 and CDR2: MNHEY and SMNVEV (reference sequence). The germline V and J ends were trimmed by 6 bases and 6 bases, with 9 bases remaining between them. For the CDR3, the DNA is TGTGCCAGCAGCTACCGGGGTCAGCCCCAGCATTTT. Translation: CASSYRGQPQHF.

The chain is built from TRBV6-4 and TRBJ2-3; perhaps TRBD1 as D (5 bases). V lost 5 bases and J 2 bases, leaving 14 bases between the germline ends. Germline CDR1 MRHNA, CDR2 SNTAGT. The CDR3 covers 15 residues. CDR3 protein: CASSPGQAHTDTQYF. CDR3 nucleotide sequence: TGTGCCAGCAGTCCCGGACAAGCACACACAGATACGCAGTATTTT.

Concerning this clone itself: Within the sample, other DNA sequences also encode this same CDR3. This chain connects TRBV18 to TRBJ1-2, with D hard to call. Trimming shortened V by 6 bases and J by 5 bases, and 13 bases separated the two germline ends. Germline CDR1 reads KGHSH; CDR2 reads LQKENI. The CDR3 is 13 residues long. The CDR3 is CASSPSGGYGYTF. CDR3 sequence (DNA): TGTGCCAGCTCGCCCTCCGGAGGGTATGGCTACACCTTC.

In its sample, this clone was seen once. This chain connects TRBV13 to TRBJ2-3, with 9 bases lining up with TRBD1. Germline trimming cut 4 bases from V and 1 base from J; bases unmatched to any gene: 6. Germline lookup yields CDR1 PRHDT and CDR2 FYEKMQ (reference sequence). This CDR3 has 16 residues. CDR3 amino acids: CASSSPRTGGTDTQYF. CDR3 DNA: TGTGCCAGCAGCTCACCAAGGACAGGGGGCACAGATACGCAGTATTTT. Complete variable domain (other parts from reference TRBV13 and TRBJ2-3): AAGVIQSPRHLIKEKRETATLKCYPIPRHDTVYWYQQGPGQDPQFLISFYEKMQSDKGSIPDRFSAQQFSDYHSELNMSSLELGDSALYFCASSSPRTGGTDTQYFGPGTRLTVL.

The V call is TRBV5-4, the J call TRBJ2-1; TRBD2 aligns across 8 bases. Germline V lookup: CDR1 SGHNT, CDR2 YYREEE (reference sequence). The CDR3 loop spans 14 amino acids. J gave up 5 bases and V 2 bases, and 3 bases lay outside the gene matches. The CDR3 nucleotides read TGTGCCAGCAGCTTTGCAGCGGGGGACAATGAGCAGTTCTTC. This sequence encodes CASSFAAGDNEQFF. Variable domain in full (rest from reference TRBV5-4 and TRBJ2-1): ETGVTQSPTHLIKTRGQQVTLRCSSQSGHNTVSWYQQALGQGPQFIFQYYREEENGRGNFPPRFSGLQFPNYSSELNVNALELDDSALYLCASSFAAGDNEQFFGPGTRLTVL.